A selection of T cell receptor beta chains follows, all from one sample in a study of T cell responses to AZD1222 COVID-19 vaccine. Measured with immunoSEQ multiplex PCR; TCRdb has only the in-frame clones, and not every one. The table has 200,000 to 250,000 clones, roughly 94% seen once; the top ten hold over 1.5%. The specimen was peripheral blood, collected 28 days after the second dose of the MenACWY control vaccine. These receptors were taken from an adult who received the MenACWY meningococcal vaccine as a control. CDR3s include the opening cysteine and the closing phenylalanine or tryptophan. D genes are given only for firm matches. Some rows mark clone size as missing; the rest say once, few, many or name a class of expanded clone.

-,-,TRBV9,TRBJ2-3,CASTGGGRGNTDTQYF,TGTGCCAGCACAGGAGGGGGGCGGGGTAACACAGATACGCAGTATTTT
TRBD1,once,TRBV5-1,TRBJ1-2,CASSADRVIGYTF,TGCGCCAGCAGCGCGGACAGGGTAATTGGCTACACCTTC
-,-,TRBV2,TRBJ1-1,CASSDSYRPNTEAFF,TGTGCCAGCAGTGATAGTTACAGGCCGAACACTGAAGCTTTCTTT
TRBD1,-,TRBV6-5,TRBJ2-1,CASKPGQGNNEQFF,TGTGCCAGCAAACCGGGACAGGGGAACAATGAGCAGTTCTTC
-,-,TRBV10-3,TRBJ2-7,CAISAGDTHEQYF,TGTGCCATCAGTGCTGGGGACACCCACGAGCAGTACTTC
TRBD1,-,TRBV5-4,TRBJ1-2,CASSGTGSLVYGYTF,TGTGCCAGCAGCGGGACAGGGTCCCTTGTCTATGGCTACACCTTC
TRBD2,-,TRBV6-4,TRBJ2-3,CASSQTSGGAGTQYF,TGTGCCAGCAGCCAAACTAGCGGGGGGGCCGGTACGCAGTATTTT
-,-,TRBV28,TRBJ1-5,CASSLMGSNQPQHF,TGTGCCAGCAGTTTAATGGGGAGCAATCAGCCCCAGCATTTT
-,-,TRBV6-6,TRBJ1-1,CASSPQMGGTEAFF,TGTGCCAGCAGTCCCCAGATGGGGGGCACTGAAGCTTTCTTT
-,-,TRBV4-3,TRBJ1-5,CASSQGRGMDNQPQHF,TGCGCCAGCAGCCAAGGGCGGGGGATGGATAATCAGCCCCAGCATTTT
-,-,TRBV27,TRBJ1-5,CASSLALEGNQPQHF,TGTGCCAGCAGTTTAGCCCTCGAGGGTAATCAGCCCCAGCATTTT
TRBD1,-,TRBV3-1/TRBV3-2,TRBJ1-1,CASSPGQGYGNTEAFF,TGTGCCAGCAGCCCGGGACAGGGTTATGGGAACACTGAAGCTTTCTTT
-,-,TRBV29-1,TRBJ2-5,CSVPHRETQYF,TGCAGCGTTCCCCACCGTGAGACCCAGTACTTC
-,-,TRBV6-5,TRBJ1-1,CASTKWLGDTEAFF,TGTGCCAGCACCAAGTGGTTGGGGGACACTGAAGCTTTCTTT
-,-,TRBV21-1,TRBJ1-5,CASSRTQPQHF,TGTGCCAGCAGCCGGACTCAGCCCCAGCATTTT
-,-,TRBV3-1/TRBV3-2,TRBJ2-7,CASSQDITLGEQYF,TGTGCCAGCAGCCAAGACATCACCCTTGGCGAGCAGTACTTC
-,-,TRBV4-1,TRBJ2-7,CASSQGSVGFSYEQYF,TGCGCCAGCAGCCAAGGGTCGGTTGGATTCTCCTACGAGCAGTACTTC
-,-,TRBV24-1,TRBJ1-2,CATSDHGLAEGYTF,TGTGCCACCAGTGACCATGGCCTCGCGGAAGGCTACACCTTC
-,-,TRBV14,TRBJ1-1,CASSQDRAANTEAFF,TGTGCCAGCAGCCAAGATCGGGCAGCAAACACTGAAGCTTTCTTT
-,-,TRBV5-6,TRBJ2-5,CASSGMSKTQYF,TGTGCCAGCAGCGGTATGTCTAAGACCCAGTACTTC
-,-,TRBV28,TRBJ1-6,CASSLGGRDSPLHF,TGTGCCAGCAGTTTAGGGGGACGGGATTCACCCCTCCACTTT
-,-,TRBV28,TRBJ1-2,CASRLGPYGYTF,TGTGCCAGCAGATTGGGACCCTATGGCTACACCTTC
-,-,TRBV11-2,TRBJ2-7,CASSLDGLEQYF,TGTGCCAGCAGCTTAGACGGACTGGAGCAGTACTTC
TRBD2,-,TRBV3-1/TRBV3-2,TRBJ2-1,CASSPPGLAGYNEQFF,TGTGCCAGCAGCCCACCTGGACTAGCGGGTTACAATGAGCAGTTCTTC
-,-,TRBV7-9,TRBJ1-2,CASSFPGQNYGYTF,TGTGCCAGCAGCTTTCCGGGACAAAACTATGGCTACACCTTC
-,-,TRBV7-3,TRBJ2-3,CASSLLPGSGTDTQYF,TGTGCCAGCAGCTTGTTGCCAGGGTCTGGCACAGATACGCAGTATTTT
-,-,TRBV7-2,TRBJ1-2,CASSFPAGGSNYGYTF,TGTGCCAGCAGCTTTCCCGCGGGAGGATCTAACTATGGCTACACCTTC
TRBD2,-,TRBV6-5,TRBJ2-1,CASRPGLAGGDEQFF,TGTGCCAGCAGACCCGGACTAGCGGGGGGGGATGAGCAGTTCTTC
-,-,TRBV5-6,TRBJ2-7,CASSLEGRSYEQYF,TGTGCCAGCAGCTTGGAGGGCAGGTCTTACGAGCAGTACTTC
-,-,TRBV5-1,TRBJ2-3,CASSGQQGKVTDTQYF,TGCGCCAGCAGCGGGCAACAGGGTAAAGTCACAGATACGCAGTATTTT
-,-,TRBV28,TRBJ2-1,CASSPIGDNEQFF,TGTGCCAGCAGCCCCATAGGGGACAATGAGCAGTTCTTC
-,-,TRBV7-9,TRBJ2-5,CASSSYQDGTQYF,TGTGCCAGCAGCTCGTACCAGGACGGGACCCAGTACTTC
TRBD1,-,TRBV6-4,TRBJ1-6,CASTPGQAQRNSPLHF,TGTGCCAGCACCCCTGGACAGGCACAACGTAATTCACCCCTCCACTTT
TRBD2,-,TRBV11-2,TRBJ2-7,CASSSLAGDTYEQYF,TGTGCCAGCAGCTCCCTAGCGGGGGACACCTACGAGCAGTACTTC
-,-,TRBV21-1,TRBJ2-7,CASSKVSGTYEQYF,TGTGCCAGCAGCAAAGTGTCCGGTACCTACGAGCAGTACTTC
TRBD2,-,TRBV4-2,TRBJ2-5,CASSQDGRGRIQETQYF,TGTGCCAGCAGCCAAGACGGGCGGGGGAGAATCCAAGAGACCCAGTACTTC
-,-,TRBV19,TRBJ2-7,CASSIDPQGRYEQYF,TGTGCCAGTAGTATAGATCCACAGGGGAGGTACGAGCAGTACTTC
-,once,TRBV11-2,TRBJ2-7,CASSGRGGRYEQYF,TGTGCCAGCTCGGGCAGGGGCGGACGCTACGAGCAGTACTTC
-,-,TRBV25-1,TRBJ1-4,CASSSHKPSNEKLFF,TGTGCCAGCAGTTCCCATAAGCCGTCTAATGAAAAACTGTTTTTT
-,-,TRBV5-6,TRBJ1-1,CASSLGGRFDRLNTEAFF,TGTGCCAGCAGCTTGGGTGGTCGATTTGACAGACTGAACACTGAAGCTTTCTTT
TRBD1,-,TRBV3-1/TRBV3-2,TRBJ2-2,CASSRRQGGTGELFF,TGTGCCAGCAGCCGCCGACAGGGCGGCACCGGGGAGCTGTTTTTT
-,-,TRBV30,TRBJ1-1,CAWSPGTPVGTEAFF,TGTGCCTGGAGTCCCGGGACACCAGTGGGCACTGAAGCTTTCTTT
-,-,TRBV19,TRBJ2-2,CASHRVPTGELFF,TGTGCCAGCCACAGGGTTCCCACCGGGGAGCTGTTTTTT
-,-,TRBV11-3,TRBJ2-2,CASSEGGLTTGELFF,TGTGCCAGCAGCGAAGGGGGTTTGACCACCGGGGAGCTGTTTTTT
-,-,TRBV30,TRBJ1-1,CAWSGDANTEAFF,TGTGCCTGGAGTGGGGATGCGAACACTGAAGCTTTCTTT